A single sample is the source of the 30 T cell receptor beta chains below, sequenced in a study of blood T cell repertoires in COVID-19. TCRdb's copy holds only in-frame clones and misses some; the assay was immunoSEQ multiplex PCR. The table has about 15,000 clones, 89% seen once; the top ten hold less than 4%. Specimen: peripheral blood. The origin of the receptors is a human donor in a cohort sampled during active COVID-19.

The chain is built from TRBV2 and TRBJ1-6; D call uncertain. Trimming cost V 4 bases and J 9 bases, with 13 bases left between them. CDR3 size: 14 residues. The V gene's germline CDR1 is SNHLY and CDR2 FYNNEI. CDR3 nucleotide sequence: TGTGCCAGCAGTGCGCTTCGGGAGACTTCACCCCTCCACTTT. Translated: CASSALRETSPLHF.

The rearrangement joins TRBV27 to TRBJ2-7, with TRBD1 identical over 11 bases. The CDR3 spans 13 residues. V was clipped by 4 bases and J by 4 bases; unmatched bases: 0. Germline V lookup: CDR1 MNHEY, CDR2 SMNVEV (reference sequence). The CDR3 DNA is TGTGCCAGCAGTTGGGACAGGGGGTACGAGCAGTACTTC. This gives the protein CASSWDRGYEQYF.

This chain connects TRBV25-1 to TRBJ2-5, with TRBD1 matching 9 bases. J was trimmed by 5 bases and V by 4 bases; bases with no gene match: 8. CDR1 MGHDK and CDR2 SYGVNS come from the germline V gene. The CDR3 runs to 15 residues. CDR3 sequence: CASSATGGLVETQYF. In DNA form, the CDR3 reads TGTGCCAGCAGTGCCACAGGGGGCCTGGTGGAGACCCAGTACTTC.

CDR3 DNA: TGTGCCAGCAATACCAGGTGGGGACAGGGTGAAGGAAACACCATATATTTT. Its translation: CASNTRWGQGEGNTIYF. The rearrangement joins TRBV2 to TRBJ1-3; 9 positions match TRBD1. The length of the CDR3 is 17 residues. Germline values: CDR1 SNHLY, CDR2 FYNNEI. Unmatched junction bases numbered 14, after V lost 7 bases and J lost 4 bases.

This rearrangement joins TRBV19 to TRBJ2-3; 9 bases line up with TRBD1. The J segment lost 5 bases and the V segment lost 6 bases, leaving 9 bases of the junction unmatched. Germline loops: CDR1 LNHDA, CDR2 SQIVND (reference sequence). This CDR3 has 15 amino acids. This CDR3 reads CASSPRDRDKDTQYF. CDR3 bases: TGTGCCAGTAGCCCCCGGGACAGGGACAAAGATACGCAGTATTTT.

The gene calls are TRBV5-1 and TRBJ1-4; weak D call: TRBD1 (5 bases). V was cut by 0 bases and J by 8 bases, with 11 bases left in between. CDR1 and CDR2 (germline): SGHRS, YFSETQ. CDR3 length: 14 amino acids. The chain's CDR3 is CASSLDRSLEKLFF. In DNA, the CDR3 is TGCGCCAGCAGCTTGGACAGGTCCCTCGAAAAACTGTTTTTT.

The rearrangement links TRBV30 to TRBJ1-4; a weak D match, TRBD1 (5 bases). The CDR3 has 15 amino acids. Per germline, CDR1 GTSNPN and CDR2 SVGIG (reference sequence). Trimming stripped 3 bases from V and 3 bases from J, with 14 bases between. CDR3 bases: TGTGCCTGGAGGGCGACGGGACTGCCTAATGAAAAACTGTTTTTT. Translated: CAWRATGLPNEKLFF.

This chain joins TRBV18 and TRBJ2-5; possibly TRBD1 for D (6 bases). V lost 6 bases and J 2 bases, leaving 16 bases between the germline ends. Germline CDR1 and CDR2: KGHSH and LQKENI. The CDR3 runs 15 residues. In nucleotides, the CDR3 is TGTGCCAGCTCGACGACAGGTCCCCCACAAGAGACCCAGTACTTC. It codes for CASSTTGPPQETQYF.

The table lists this clone with a count of one. V and J are TRBV12-5 and TRBJ1-4, with TRBD1 identical over 8 bases. Germline lookup yields CDR1 LGHNT and CDR2 FRNRAP. The trim removed 1 base at V and 5 bases at J, leaving 6 bases unmatched. This CDR3 has 16 residues. CDR3 region: CASGLATGTGNEKLFF. CDR3 bases: TGTGCTAGTGGTTTGGCCACCGGGACAGGAAATGAAAAACTGTTTTTT.

This chain uses TRBV9 with TRBJ2-1, with TRBD1 matching over 9 bases. Germline V CDR1 and CDR2: SGDLS, YYNGEE. CDR3 length: 18 amino acids. Trimming took 0 bases from V and 8 from J; bases not matched to a gene: 15. CDR3 bases: TGTGCCAGCAGCGTAGCTCCCCTCTCCGATACAGGGGGCCATGAGCAGTTCTTC. Its protein is CASSVAPLSDTGGHEQFF.

The chain employs TRBV10-3 and TRBJ1-1; tentatively, D is TRBD1 (6 bases). Germline loops: CDR1 ENHRY, CDR2 SYGVKD. Trimming shortened V by 3 bases and J by 2 bases, and 7 bases separated the two germline ends. The length of the CDR3 is 13 residues. The CDR3 DNA is TGTGCCATCAGTGATGGGGGCAACACTGAAGCTTTCTTT. Translation gives CAISDGGNTEAFF.

The chain carries TRBV30 and TRBJ1-6; 7 nucleotides align to TRBD1. Trimming cost V 3 bases and J 7 bases; bases outside gene matches: 9. The CDR3 contains 15 residues. The V gene's germline CDR1 is GTSNPN and CDR2 SVGIG (reference sequence). The CDR3 is CAWRLGGAANSPLHF. The CDR3 DNA is TGTGCCTGGAGACTAGGGGGCGCGGCCAATTCACCCCTCCACTTT.

This chain uses TRBV5-1 with TRBJ2-5; a weak D match, TRBD1 (8 bases). There are 15 residues in the CDR3. V shed 0 bases and J shed 5 bases, with 14 bases lying between them. Germline lookup yields CDR1 SGHRS and CDR2 YFSETQ. The CDR3 region is CASSLGDRGGETQYF. The DNA for the CDR3 is TGCGCCAGCAGCTTGGGAGACAGGGGAGGGGAGACCCAGTACTTC.

The V and J genes are TRBV12-3 or TRBV12-4 and TRBJ1-5; D is undetermined. The V gene lost 8 bases and the J gene lost 0 bases, with 8 bases spanning the gap. This CDR3 comprises 13 residues. For the CDR3, the DNA is TGTGCCAGCGTTTCAGGTAGCAATCAGCCCCAGCATTTT. It translates to CASVSGSNQPQHF.

CDR3 loop: CASILNGDREGVNYGYTF. For the CDR3, the DNA is TGTGCCAGCATCCTAAACGGGGACAGGGAAGGGGTCAACTATGGCTACACCTTC. The V and J genes are TRBV21-1 and TRBJ1-2; the D call TRBD1 from the table was never checked on the DNA. TRBV21-1 corresponds to a pseudogene. The CDR3 totals 18 residues.

The chain is built from TRBV6-1 and TRBJ1-2; 7 nucleotides line up with TRBD1. Germline V lookup: CDR1 MNHNS, CDR2 SASEGT. The J segment lost 4 bases and the V segment lost 1 base, leaving 3 bases of the junction unmatched. This CDR3 is built from 14 residues. CDR3 DNA: TGTGCCAGCAGTGAAGACAGGGGCGGCTATGGCTACACCTTC. Amino acids: CASSEDRGGYGYTF.

The chain recombines TRBV6-5 with TRBJ2-7; 10 nucleotides line up with TRBD1. J gave up 7 bases and V 10 bases, and 10 bases lay outside the gene matches. Germline loops: CDR1 MNHEY, CDR2 SVGAGI. This CDR3 is built from 13 residues. CDR3 in amino acids: CATGTGVLREQYF. The CDR3 bases are TGTGCCACTGGGACAGGGGTACTCAGGGAGCAGTACTTC.

J is TRBJ1-4 and V is TRBV6-5; D not resolved. This CDR3 is 14 amino acids long. V gave up 4 bases and J gave up 5 bases, with 11 bases separating them. Germline V gene lookup returns CDR1 MNHEY and CDR2 SVGAGI. The CDR3 bases are TGTGCCAGCAGTTTAGACTCGTTCAATGAAAAACTGTTTTTT. Its protein product is CASSLDSFNEKLFF.

The gene calls are TRBV28 and TRBJ1-4; possibly TRBD1 for D (6 bases). Germline values: CDR1 MDHEN, CDR2 SYDVKM. This CDR3 contains 13 residues. Between the trimmed V and J ends, which lost 10 bases and 3 bases, there was a span of 12 bases. The CDR3 nucleotides are TGTGCCACCACAGGGTTGCCTAATGAAAAACTGTTTTTT. It translates to CATTGLPNEKLFF.

The chain couples TRBV25-1 to TRBJ2-7, with TRBD1 matching over 9 bases. J was trimmed by 6 bases and V by 5 bases; bases with no gene match: 5. Looked up from germline, CDR1 is MGHDK and CDR2 is SYGVNS. The CDR3 length is 13 residues. CDR3 nucleotide sequence: TGTGCCAGCAGTAAACAGGGGGCTTCCGAGCAGTACTTC. Protein product: CASSKQGASEQYF.

The chain combines TRBV7-9 with TRBJ2-3; 10 bases are a match to TRBD1. CDR3 length equals 15 residues. CDR1 SEHNR and CDR2 FQNEAQ come from the germline V gene (reference sequence). V dropped 3 bases and J dropped 2; count of bases not matched to a gene: 2. The CDR3 loop reads CASSFGQGDTDTQYF. The CDR3 DNA is TGTGCCAGCAGCTTCGGACAGGGGGACACAGATACGCAGTATTTT. Supplemented by reference TRBV7-9 and TRBJ2-3, the full variable domain reads DTGVSQNPRHKITKRGQNVTFRCDPISEHNRLYWYRQTLGQGPEFLTYFQNEAQLEKSRLLSDRFSAERPKGSFSTLEIQRTEQGDSAMYLCASSFGQGDTDTQYFGPGTRLTVL.

The genes are TRBV19 and TRBJ1-5, with 7 bases lining up with TRBD1. CDR1 is LNHDA, CDR2 SQIVND, per germline (reference sequence). V gave up 1 base and J gave up 5 bases; unmatched junction bases: 5. This CDR3 region has 15 residues. CDR3 in amino acids: CASSIGDRNYQPQHF. For the CDR3, the DNA is TGTGCCAGTAGTATAGGGGACAGAAACTATCAGCCCCAGCATTTT.

The chain recombines TRBV19 with TRBJ2-4; D unresolved. CDR1 is LNHDA and CDR2 is SQIVND in the germline V gene (reference sequence). CDR3 length: 14 amino acids. V was clipped by 4 bases and J by 0 bases, with 7 bases between them. The CDR3 is CASSRDGAKNIQYF. CDR3 nucleotide sequence: TGTGCCAGTAGTAGAGACGGAGCCAAAAACATTCAGTACTTC.

This chain connects TRBV6-1 to TRBJ1-5; tentatively, D is TRBD1 (5 bases). CDR1 and CDR2 (germline): MNHNS, SASEGT. There are 18 residues in the CDR3. V was trimmed by 1 base and J by 4 bases, leaving 20 bases between them. The CDR3 bases are TGTGCCAGCAGTGAAGAGGGAGGGGCCCCGGGAGGGAATCAGCCCCAGCATTTT. Amino acid sequence: CASSEEGGAPGGNQPQHF.

The rearrangement uses TRBV18 and TRBJ2-7; TRBD1 is a possible D gene (5 bases). The germline V gene has CDR1 KGHSH and CDR2 LQKENI. The CDR3 totals 13 residues. Trimming took off 5 bases at V and 2 bases at J, with 10 bases between the two ends. The CDR3 coding sequence is TGTGCCAGCTCAAAAGGACAAACCTACGAGCAGTACTTC. Translating it yields CASSKGQTYEQYF.

The rearrangement links TRBV5-1 to TRBJ2-7; D may be TRBD2 (6 bases). V was clipped by 3 bases and J by 2 bases, with 15 bases between them. CDR1 is SGHRS and CDR2 is YFSETQ in the germline V gene. This CDR3 is built from 15 residues. CDR3 bases: TGCGCCAGCAGCTGGGGGGACCGGGCGGCCTACGAGCAGTACTTC. This encodes CASSWGDRAAYEQYF.

V usage is TRBV3-1 (or the pseudogene TRBV3-2) and J usage is TRBJ2-5; 13 bases are shared with TRBD2. The V and J ends lost 4 bases and 2 bases, in that order; junction bases with no gene match: 7. There are 17 residues in the CDR3. CDR1 is LGHDT and CDR2 is YNNKEL in the germline V gene (reference sequence). The CDR3 DNA sequence: TGTGCCAGCAGCCCGGGACTAGCGGGGAAACTTCAAGAGACCCAGTACTTC. As protein: CASSPGLAGKLQETQYF.

Regarding this clone: Other DNA sequences in this sample translate to the same CDR3. The genes are TRBV9 and TRBJ1-2; D is unclear. V shed 4 bases and J shed 3 bases, with 7 bases lying between them. The V gene's germline CDR1 is SGDLS and CDR2 YYNGEE. The CDR3 totals 12 residues. The CDR3 is CASSPSHYGYTF. In nucleotides, the CDR3 is TGTGCCAGCAGCCCGTCCCACTATGGCTACACCTTC. The whole variable domain, filled in from reference TRBV9 and TRBJ1-2, reads DSGVTQTPKHLITATGQRVTLRCSPRSGDLSVYWYQQSLDQGLQFLIQYYNGEERAKGNILERFSAQQFPDLHSELNLSSLELGDSALYFCASSPSHYGYTFGSGTRLTVV.

This clone was detected a few times. This chain links TRBV6-1 with TRBJ1-5; the D is unclear. The CDR3 spans 15 residues. V was trimmed by 3 bases and J by 6 bases, leaving 15 bases between them. Germline CDR1 reads MNHNS; CDR2 reads SASEGT. DNA for the CDR3: TGTGCCAGCAGTGAGAGTCCGGAGGAGGGTCAGCCCCAGCATTTT. Amino acids: CASSESPEEGQPQHF.

Within the sample, this clone is medium-sized (0.01 to 0.1%). V gene TRBV19 combines with J gene TRBJ1-5; no reliable D call. V lost 5 bases and J 12 bases, leaving 23 bases between the germline ends. The CDR3 loop spans 15 amino acids. Germline CDR1 and CDR2: LNHDA and SQIVND (reference sequence). The CDR3 protein is CASSPPWAWEGHQHF. DNA of the CDR3: TGTGCCAGTAGTCCCCCGTGGGCGTGGGAGGGTCACCAGCATTTT. Full variable domain (outside the CDR3, taken from reference TRBV19 and TRBJ1-5): DGGITQSPKYLFRKEGQNVTLSCEQNLNHDAMYWYRQDPGQGLRLIYYSQIVNDFQKGDIAEGYSVSREKKESFPLTVTSAQKNPTAFYLCASSPPWAWEGHQHFGDGTRLSIL.